This T cell receptor (beta chain) is from a study of blood T cell repertoires in COVID-19. Study as a whole: Material from acute and convalescent COVID-19 was sourced from the United States, Italy and Spain. Sources were T cells, B-cell-depleted T cells, or PBMCs; the material itself was cDNA or gDNA.

This CDR3 has 15 amino acids. Trimming shortened V by 5 bases and J by 2 bases, and 16 bases separated the two germline ends. Germline CDR1 reads MNHEY; CDR2 reads SVGAGI. In the original analysis: Cell counts per sample came from amplifying reference gene primers. Measured with immunoSEQ multiplex PCR; TCRdb has only the in-frame clones, and not every one. V, J and clone size derive from that table, while D and trimming were established from the DNA sequence. The table records a few hundred thousand clones, about 87% of them present only once. This TCR came from a middle-aged woman with acute COVID-19. The chain employs TRBV6-5 and TRBJ2-7; D not certain. The sample taken for sequencing was PBMCs or T cells enriched from blood (not recorded which). The CDR3 region is CASSPTWRQAYEQYF. DNA for the CDR3: TGTGCCAGCAGTCCTACTTGGCGGCAAGCCTACGAGCAGTACTTC.